This TCR beta chain appears in the sequencing data of a study of blood T cell repertoires in COVID-19. The germline V gene has CDR1 SGHDT and CDR2 YYEEEE. This CDR3 has 15 amino acids. Trimming shortened V by 8 bases and J by 1 base, and 18 bases separated the two germline ends. The assay was immunoSEQ multiplex PCR, and TCRdb's table has in-frame clones only and misses some. The data contain roughly 140,000 clones, roughly 71% of them seen just once; the ten biggest clones take up roughly 3.7%. The sequencing sample was made of peripheral blood. The chain combines TRBV5-6 with TRBJ1-1, with a possible D match to TRBD1 (6 bases). This clonotype was obtained from a woman of 80 years or more with acute or convalescent COVID-19. In DNA form, the CDR3 reads TGTGCCAGTTTACAGGGAACCTCATGGAACACTGAAGCTTTCTTT. It yields the protein CASLQGTSWNTEAFF.